The T cell receptor (beta chain) under discussion was sequenced for a study of blood T cell repertoires in COVID-19. Study-wide background: From the United States, Italy and Spain came samples of acute and convalescent COVID-19.

This clone was recorded a few times. This table comes from immunoSEQ multiplex PCR, and its TCRdb copy is limited to in-frame clones, with some not included. The sample lists about 220,000 clones, about 79% occurring once. Sequenced sample: peripheral blood. This sequence originates from a man aged 45-65 years with active or convalescent COVID-19.

As DNA, the CDR3 is TGTGCCACCAGTGCCCGGACAGGGGGTGGCTACACCTTC. As protein: CATSARTGGGYTF. The chain combines TRBV24-1 with TRBJ1-2; 10 nucleotides line up with TRBD1. The CDR3 extends over 13 amino acids. V was clipped by 5 bases and J by 7 bases; unmatched bases: 3. Germline V gene lookup returns CDR1 KGHDR and CDR2 SFDVKD.